This TCR beta chain was observed in a study of technical replicates of blood from a handful of donors. TCRdb keeps only in-frame clones here, not all; method: immunoSEQ multiplex PCR. The table lists 65,000 to 90,000 clones, 90% to 95% of them singletons. CDR1 is LGHNT and CDR2 is FRNRAP in the germline V gene. This CDR3 has 13 amino acids. The V segment lost 3 bases and the J segment 2 bases; nucleotides outside the gene matches: 1. The sample consisted of T cells isolated from PBMCs. The TCR originated in a human donor in good health. The chain uses TRBV12-5 and TRBJ2-7, with 7 bases that match TRBD1. The CDR3 DNA reads TGTGCTAGTGGTTTAAGGGGGCCCTACGAGCAGTACTTC. Amino acid sequence: CASGLRGPYEQYF.